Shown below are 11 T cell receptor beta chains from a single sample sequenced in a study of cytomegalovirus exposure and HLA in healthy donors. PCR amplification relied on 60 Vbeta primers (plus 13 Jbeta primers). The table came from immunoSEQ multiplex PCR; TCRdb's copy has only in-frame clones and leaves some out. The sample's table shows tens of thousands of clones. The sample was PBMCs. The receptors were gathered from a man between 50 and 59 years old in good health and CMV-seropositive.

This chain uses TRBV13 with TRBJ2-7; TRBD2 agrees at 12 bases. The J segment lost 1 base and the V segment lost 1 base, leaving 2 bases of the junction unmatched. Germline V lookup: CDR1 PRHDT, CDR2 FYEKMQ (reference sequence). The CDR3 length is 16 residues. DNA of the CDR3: TGTGCCAGCAGCTTAGTGGGGACTAGCGGGTCCTACGAGCAGTACTTC. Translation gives CASSLVGTSGSYEQYF.

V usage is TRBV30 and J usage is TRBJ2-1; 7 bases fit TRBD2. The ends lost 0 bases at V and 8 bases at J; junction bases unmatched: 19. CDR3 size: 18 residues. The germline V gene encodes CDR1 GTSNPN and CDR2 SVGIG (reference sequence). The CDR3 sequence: CAWSVPLLSGGRGDEQFF. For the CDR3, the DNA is TGTGCCTGGAGTGTACCTCTTTTAAGTGGCGGGAGAGGCGATGAGCAGTTCTTC. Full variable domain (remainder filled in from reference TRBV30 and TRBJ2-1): SQTIHQWPATLVQPVGSPLSLECTVEGTSNPNLYWYRQAAGRGLQLLFYSVGIGQISSEVPQNLSASRPQDRQFILSSKKLLLSDSGFYLCAWSVPLLSGGRGDEQFFGPGTRLTVL.

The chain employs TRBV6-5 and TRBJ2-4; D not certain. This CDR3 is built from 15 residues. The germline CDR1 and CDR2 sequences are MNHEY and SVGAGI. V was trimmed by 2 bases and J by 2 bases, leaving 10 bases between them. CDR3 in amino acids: CASSYTAGSKNIQYF. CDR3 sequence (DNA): TGTGCCAGCAGTTACACGGCAGGCTCCAAAAACATTCAGTACTTC.

CDR3 in DNA: TGTGCCAGCAGTCCGGGGACTAGCGGGCATGATGAGCAGTTCTTC. Amino acids: CASSPGTSGHDEQFF. V and J are TRBV27 and TRBJ2-1, with TRBD2 identical over 12 bases. CDR3 size: 15 residues. The V and J ends lost 5 bases and 8 bases, in that order; junction bases with no gene match: 7. CDR1 MNHEY and CDR2 SMNVEV come from the germline V gene (reference sequence).

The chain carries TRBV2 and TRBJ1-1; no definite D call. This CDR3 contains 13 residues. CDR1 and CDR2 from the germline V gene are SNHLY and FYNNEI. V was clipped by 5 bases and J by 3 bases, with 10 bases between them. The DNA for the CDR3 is TGTGCCAGCAGTAACTCGGACTACACTGAAGCTTTCTTT. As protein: CASSNSDYTEAFF.

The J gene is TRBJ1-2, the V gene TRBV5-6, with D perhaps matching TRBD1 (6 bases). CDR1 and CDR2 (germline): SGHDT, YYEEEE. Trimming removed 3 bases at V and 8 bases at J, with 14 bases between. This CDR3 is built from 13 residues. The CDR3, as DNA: TGTGCCAGCAGCTACGACAGGCAGTCGGGCTACACCTTC. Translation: CASSYDRQSGYTF.

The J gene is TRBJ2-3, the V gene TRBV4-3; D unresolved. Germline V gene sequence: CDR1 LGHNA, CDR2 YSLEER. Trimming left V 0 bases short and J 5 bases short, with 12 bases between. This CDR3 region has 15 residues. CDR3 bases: TGCGCCAGCAGCCAAGAGGCCAGACAAGTAGATACGCAGTATTTT. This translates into CASSQEARQVDTQYF.

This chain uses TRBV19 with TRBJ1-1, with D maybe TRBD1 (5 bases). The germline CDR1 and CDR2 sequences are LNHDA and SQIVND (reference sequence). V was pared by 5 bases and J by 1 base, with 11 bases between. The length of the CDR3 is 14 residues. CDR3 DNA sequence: TGTGCCAGTAGTGCCGACAGTTCGAACACTGAAGCTTTCTTT. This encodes CASSADSSNTEAFF.

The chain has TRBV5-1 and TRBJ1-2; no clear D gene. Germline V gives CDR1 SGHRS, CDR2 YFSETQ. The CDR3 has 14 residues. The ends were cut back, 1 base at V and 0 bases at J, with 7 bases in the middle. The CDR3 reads CASSLPVTNYGYTF. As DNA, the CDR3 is TGCGCCAGCAGCTTGCCAGTAACTAACTATGGCTACACCTTC.

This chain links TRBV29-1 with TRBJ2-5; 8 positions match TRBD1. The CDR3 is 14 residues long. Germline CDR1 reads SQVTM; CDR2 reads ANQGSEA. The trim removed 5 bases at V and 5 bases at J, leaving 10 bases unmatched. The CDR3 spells CSVFRNRGAETQYF. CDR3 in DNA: TGCAGCGTTTTCAGAAACAGGGGGGCGGAGACCCAGTACTTC.

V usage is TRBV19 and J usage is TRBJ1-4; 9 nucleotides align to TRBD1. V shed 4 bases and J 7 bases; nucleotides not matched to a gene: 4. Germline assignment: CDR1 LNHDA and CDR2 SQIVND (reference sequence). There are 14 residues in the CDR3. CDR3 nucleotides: TGTGCCAGTAGTACGGACAGGGGAGGTGAAAAACTGTTTTTT. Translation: CASSTDRGGEKLFF.